This T cell receptor (beta chain) was observed in a study of shared clonotypes between healthy human individuals. General observations from the study: What limited the represented genetic and exposure-history diversity was the small number of donors. It was only blood that was sampled, and tissue repertoires likely differ.

On this clone: The antigen remains unidentified.

The donors, healthy adults who were HIV-negative, had experienced no recent acute infections or vaccinations. V was shortened by 3 bases and J by 6 bases, with 9 bases between the two germline ends. Germline V CDR1 and CDR2: SEHNR, FQNEAQ (reference sequence). This CDR3 contains 12 residues. A deep-level run was used for the assay. Only in-frame clones appear in the TCRdb table, and some are missing; sequencing was by immunoSEQ multiplex PCR. Altogether 1,100,000 or so clones are present, about 80% being singletons, with the ten largest covering under 0.6%. The chain carries TRBV7-9 and TRBJ2-7; D ambiguous. The sequence came from a man aged 18 to 29 in good health. Some clones in this sample may be carry-over from other donors' samples. Sequencing was carried out using memory CD4+ T cells from PBMCs. Subset: CD45RA-negative fraction. The CDR3 DNA reads TGTGCCAGCAGCTTTCTCCAATCCGAGCAGTACTTC. Its protein is CASSFLQSEQYF.